This TCR beta chain originates from a study of shared clonotypes between healthy human individuals. Overall study results and limits: Sample collection involved blood only; tissue repertoires are likely different.

Notes on this clone: Its specificity is not known.

The assay was immunoSEQ multiplex PCR, and TCRdb's table has in-frame clones only and misses some. The table records under 120,000 clones, about 70% of them present only once. The CDR3 spans 15 residues. CDR1 is LNHNV and CDR2 is YYDKDF in the germline V gene (reference sequence). The trim removed 0 bases at V and 4 bases at J, leaving 3 bases unmatched. The sample consisted of memory CD8+ T cells sorted from blood. Subset in this sample: CD45RO+ cells pooled with CCR7-negative TemRA cells. The genes are TRBV15 and TRBJ2-7, with 10 positions matching TRBD2. The source is a woman aged 25 to 45 in good health. The CDR3 region is CATSRESSGSYEQYF. The CDR3 bases are TGTGCCACCAGCAGAGAATCTAGCGGGAGTTACGAGCAGTACTTC.